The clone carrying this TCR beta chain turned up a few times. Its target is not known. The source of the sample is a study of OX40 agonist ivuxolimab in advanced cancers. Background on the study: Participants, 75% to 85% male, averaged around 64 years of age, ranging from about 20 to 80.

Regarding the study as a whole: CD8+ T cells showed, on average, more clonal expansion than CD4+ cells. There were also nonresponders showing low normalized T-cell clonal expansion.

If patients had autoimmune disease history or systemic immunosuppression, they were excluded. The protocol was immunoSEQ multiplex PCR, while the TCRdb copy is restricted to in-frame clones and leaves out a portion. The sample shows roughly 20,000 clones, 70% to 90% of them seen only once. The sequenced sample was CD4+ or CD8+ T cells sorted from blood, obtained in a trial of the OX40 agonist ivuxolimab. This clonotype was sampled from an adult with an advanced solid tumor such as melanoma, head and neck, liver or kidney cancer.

CDR3 DNA: TGTGCCAGCAAGGAAAGGGGAGAAGAGACCCAGTACTTC. Translated, it gives CASKERGEETQYF. The V gene is TRBV2, the J gene TRBJ2-5, with D possibly being TRBD1 or TRBD2 (5 bases each). The V end was cut by 7 bases, the J end by 3 bases, with 12 bases between. The germline CDR1 and CDR2 sequences are SNHLY and FYNNEI. This CDR3 comprises 13 residues.